One and the same sample provided the 9 T cell receptor beta chains below, sequenced in a study of T cell changes during pregnancy in multiple sclerosis. Repertoires were generated with immunoSEQ multiplex PCR, while TCRdb's copy carries only in-frame clones and drops some. The sample records fewer than 55,000 clones, 80% to 95% being singletons. Sequenced here: CD4+ T cells from peripheral blood mononuclear cells, sampled in the third trimester of pregnancy. The receptor source for this set is a female donor with multiple sclerosis, enrolled in a pregnancy study.

This chain connects TRBV7-9 to TRBJ1-1; possibly TRBD1 for D (5 bases). Germline CDR1 and CDR2: SEHNR and FQNEAQ (reference sequence). This CDR3 is built from 13 residues. V was shortened by 3 bases and J by 3 bases, with 8 bases between the two germline ends. CDR3 residues: CASSFNRYTEAFF. The CDR3 nucleotides read TGTGCCAGCAGCTTTAACAGGTACACTGAAGCTTTCTTT.

The genes are TRBV25-1 and TRBJ2-3; a possible D gene is TRBD1 (6 bases). Germline-derived CDR1 and CDR2 are MGHDK and SYGVNS. The V end lost 4 bases, the J end lost 6 bases, and 11 bases lay between the germline ends. This CDR3 is 13 amino acids long. The CDR3 reads CASSAGVGDTQYF. CDR3 nucleotides: TGTGCCAGCAGTGCAGGGGTTGGCGATACGCAGTATTTT.

The J gene is TRBJ1-1, the V gene TRBV13; possibly TRBD1 for D (5 bases). V lost 4 bases, J lost 10 bases, and 16 bases lay in between. The CDR3 spans 13 residues. CDR1 is PRHDT, CDR2 FYEKMQ, per germline (reference sequence). For the CDR3, the DNA is TGTGCCAGCAGCTCGAATGTAGGGGATCGAGCTTTCTTT. It codes for CASSSNVGDRAFF.

DNA of the CDR3: TGTGCCAGCTCACCACCGGGACAACCCGGGGAGACCCAGTACTTC. Translating gives CASSPPGQPGETQYF. V usage is TRBV18 and J usage is TRBJ2-5; D is perhaps TRBD1 (6 bases). V gave up 0 bases and J gave up 5 bases, with 13 bases separating them. The CDR3 extends over 15 amino acids. Germline CDR1 is KGHSH and CDR2 is LQKENI. The full variable domain, in which reference TRBV18 and TRBJ2-5 provide the parts outside the CDR3, is NAGVMQNPRHLVRRRGQEARLRCSPMKGHSHVYWYRQLPEEGLKFMVYLQKENIIDESGMPKERFSAEFPKEGPSILRIQQVVRGDSAAYFCASSPPGQPGETQYFGPGTRLLVL.

The rearrangement joins TRBV7-6 to TRBJ2-7; 8 bases match TRBD2. Looked up from germline, CDR1 is SGHVS and CDR2 is FNYEAQ. The CDR3 runs to 13 residues. J gave up 6 bases and V 5 bases, and 6 bases lay outside the gene matches. CDR3 sequence (DNA): TGTGCCAGCAGCATAGGACTAGCAGCCGAGCAGTACTTC. Amino acid sequence: CASSIGLAAEQYF.

The CDR3: CASSRASGGYNEQFF. Here the CDR3 DNA reads TGTGCCAGCTCACGCGCTAGCGGGGGGTACAATGAGCAGTTCTTC. V gene TRBV18 combines with J gene TRBJ2-1; 11 positions match TRBD2. Losses at the gene ends were 4 bases for V and 4 bases for J; bases not matched to a gene: 3. Germline loops: CDR1 KGHSH, CDR2 LQKENI. The CDR3 is made up of 15 amino acids. The full variable domain, its missing parts supplied by reference TRBV18 and TRBJ2-1, is NAGVMQNPRHLVRRRGQEARLRCSPMKGHSHVYWYRQLPEEGLKFMVYLQKENIIDESGMPKERFSAEFPKEGPSILRIQQVVRGDSAAYFCASSRASGGYNEQFFGPGTRLTVL.

This clone appeared a single time. The rearrangement joins TRBV6-1 to TRBJ1-4; D might be TRBD1 (6 bases). V lost 4 bases to trimming and J lost 2 bases, with 8 bases between them. In germline, CDR1 is MNHNS, CDR2 SASEGT. This CDR3 spans 14 amino acids. The CDR3 sequence is CASSAGQTNEKLFF. DNA of the CDR3: TGTGCCAGCAGTGCCGGACAGACTAATGAAAAACTGTTTTTT.

The V and J genes are TRBV19 and TRBJ2-5; possible D gene TRBD1, 5 bases. Between the trimmed V and J ends, which lost 2 bases and 5 bases, there was a span of 9 bases. The CDR3 runs 13 residues. Germline V lookup: CDR1 LNHDA, CDR2 SQIVND (reference sequence). The CDR3 reads CASSIFHRETQYF. The CDR3 bases are TGTGCCAGTAGTATATTCCACAGGGAGACCCAGTACTTC.

The chain recombines TRBV5-8 with TRBJ2-3; 9 bases match TRBD2. This CDR3 spans 17 amino acids. Trimming removed 0 bases from V and 2 bases from J; junction bases left unmatched: 7. Germline lookup yields CDR1 SGHTS and CDR2 YDEGEE. CDR3 DNA sequence: TGTGCCAGCAGCTTGGGGAAGACTAGCGGACACACAGATACGCAGTATTTT. Encoded protein: CASSLGKTSGHTDTQYF.